This TCR beta chain derives from a study of PD-1 blockade in classical Hodgkin lymphoma (dated by TCRdb to 2019 to 2021). Regarding the research as a whole: Nivolumab dosing was 3 mg/kg intravenously every 2 weeks, continuing until either disease progression or unacceptable toxicity. The study used CyTOF and TCR beta sequencing to define a peripheral blood immune signature of response to PD-1 blockade in classical Hodgkin lymphoma.

The CDR3 contains 15 residues, cysteine and phenylalanine counted. Of all the DNA, just the CDR3 is kept, 45 bases in frame from base 1. V drops 4 bases and J drops 0 bases, leaving 12 bases in between. CDR1 and CDR2 are read off the germline V gene as LGHNA and YNFKEQ. The intended sense of this specimen's time point label: cycle 2 day 1 (C2D1) of nivolumab. Relapse after autologous stem cell transplantation had occurred in all trial patients, and cohorts A, B and C were distinguished by prior brentuximab vedotin exposure. The trial cohort was composed of about 60 patients with relapsed/refractory classical Hodgkin lymphoma, for whom complete response, partial response or progressive disease was recorded as best overall response. Single-agent nivolumab was administered to trial patients in the multi-cohort phase II CheckMate 205 trial. An independent review committee assessed best overall response by applying the 2007 International Working Group response criteria. PBMCs from the trial were collected at three points: immediately before nivolumab initiation (C1D1), and during therapy at cycle 2 day 1 and cycle 4 day 1. Peripheral blood was collected in 8 mL Vacutainer Cell Preparation Tubes, from which PBMCs were isolated by centrifugation and then cryopreserved.

About this clone: What antigen it recognizes has not been identified. No quality values exist for individual bases; no much larger clone is one base distant.

Overall study outcomes, separate from this receptor: The study was restricted to a single clinical trial cohort, and the causes of repertoire differences, possibly disease activity or prior therapy, were left undefined. CD4+ but not CD8+ TCR diversity rose significantly by C4D1 (p=0.0027 vs p=0.16), most apparent in complete responders (p=0.02). Lower diversity was seen in patients whose nivolumab began less than 1 year after ASCT, and these patients were left out of later analyses so that immune reconstitution would not confound the results. Baseline TCR diversity was reported to be lower in newly diagnosed patients than in healthy donors and to be lower still in relapsed/refractory patients. Among trial patients, those achieving complete response had baseline diversity similar to that of newly diagnosed patients, while diversity was significantly lower in partial responders and progressors.

The Qiagen DNeasy kit was used to extract genomic DNA both from unsorted PBMCs and from the negatively selected CD4+ and CD8+ fractions. Using primers that anneal to V and J segments, immunoSEQ multiplex PCR amplified the TCR beta CDR3 regions. Amplification bias was minimized using a synthetic immune receptor repertoire, and residual bias was removed computationally after sequencing. Regarding the original processing steps: Custom Python scripts were used to quantify repertoire diversity as the Shannon entropy index. Unsorted, CD4+ and CD8+ repertoires were examined separately, except in combined analyses, for which CD4+ and CD8+ sequences were merged in silico. Clonal expansion was defined as a frequency increase of at least 2-fold after treatment compared with C1D1, and clones undetected at baseline were assigned a pseudocount of 0.5. Clones with 0 or 1 copy at C1D1 were defined as singleton clones, while clones with 2 or more copies were defined as non-singleton clones. By matching protein sequences in sorted samples from the same patient, clones expanded in unsorted samples were annotated as CD4+, CD8+ or unknown. Diversity changes from C1D1 to C4D1 were tested in paired samples using Wilcoxon tests. Here the immuneACCESS table is served through TCRdb, limited to in-frame sequences with V and J called. Missing clones are a known gap in these copies; in checked studies unresolved V genes cover under half, and the rest lacks a known reason. V and J calls and clone size follow that table, whereas D and trimming were derived from the DNA. This sample holds approximately 100,000 clones; around 89% were observed only once. Jointly, the top ten make up under 8.5% of the sample.

This specimen was peripheral blood mononuclear cells (PBMCs), taken before the second cycle of nivolumab. The source is a human donor with classical Hodgkin lymphoma. The chain couples TRBV4-2 to TRBJ1-2, with the D gene too uncertain to name. The base sequence is TGTGCCAGCAGCCCGACCGTCCCTTCTAACTATGGCTACACCTTC. This encodes CASSPTVPSNYGYTF.